The clone carrying this T cell receptor (beta chain) was observed once. TCRbeta library preparation incorporated unique molecular identifiers. MiXCR was run by TCRdb on the PCR reads, yielding one entry per CDR3 protein. This sample has about a million distinct CDR3 sequences; about 30% occur once, and the top ten carry roughly 28%. This sample was included in a study of T-cell reconstitution after alpha-beta-depleted transplantation in children. The V gene lost 0 bases and the J gene lost 0 bases, with 14 bases spanning the gap. CDR3 length equals 17 residues. CDR1 is KGHSH, CDR2 LQKENI, per germline.

The sample was PBMCs, mostly from graft donor cells, taken 360 days after TCRalphabeta/CD19-depleted stem cell transplant. This TCR was sampled from a boy younger than two who had a stem cell transplant for SCID, so the T cells may come from the graft donor. The V gene is TRBV18, the J gene TRBJ2-5; D is possibly TRBD2 (6 bases). The DNA for the CDR3 is TGTGCCAGCTCACCACCCCCGAGGGTAGCGGACCAAGAGACCCAGTACTTC. Translating gives CASSPPPRVADQETQYF.